The rows below give T cell receptor beta chains drawn from one sample of a study of T-cell reconstitution after alpha-beta-depleted transplantation in children. TCRdb reprocessed the PCR reads via MiXCR and lists one record per CDR3 protein. This table holds 300,000 to 400,000 distinct CDR3 sequences, more than 10% found once. The material was PBMCs, obtained from the stem cell graft. The receptors were gathered from a human donor who donated a stem cell graft to a child with Fanconi anemia. Both conserved end residues are part of each CDR3. The order of the fields is V gene, clone size, J gene, CDR3 protein. Only some rows state a clone size, as once, few, many or a class for expanded clones.

>TRBV27|many|TRBJ2-3
CASSLTRGTTDTQYF
>TRBV6-6|few|TRBJ1-1
CASTLPSGEAFF
>TRBV7-9|few|TRBJ1-1
CASSGRDRAYTEAFF
>TRBV2|-|TRBJ2-7
CASSEAGAYEQYF
>TRBV20-1|few|TRBJ2-6
CSAEGASGANVLTF
>TRBV27|-|TRBJ1-1
CASSPFDRGLTEAFF
>TRBV7-2|few|TRBJ2-7
CASSLSSGGEVVYEQYF
>TRBV18|few|TRBJ1-4
CASSPQAASNEKLFF
>TRBV28|-|TRBJ1-6
CASSYPPGRLPLSSYNSPLHF
>TRBV5-6|many|TRBJ1-4
CASSFKQTNEKLFF
>TRBV7-2|few|TRBJ2-3
CASSPRRSGGAHTQYF
>TRBV10-3|-|TRBJ1-2
CAISEEGRTNYGYTF
>TRBV12-3/TRBV12-4|many|TRBJ1-6
CASSWSGGNSPLHF
>TRBV19|-|TRBJ1-5
CARRVSNQPQHF
>TRBV20-1|once|TRBJ2-3
CSASGESSTDTQYF
>TRBV9|-|TRBJ2-3
CASSVAYGDPRDTQYF
>TRBV7-9|many|TRBJ2-7
CASSSRQGRGYEQYF
>TRBV12-3/TRBV12-4|many|TRBJ2-3
CATSGGEGDTQYF